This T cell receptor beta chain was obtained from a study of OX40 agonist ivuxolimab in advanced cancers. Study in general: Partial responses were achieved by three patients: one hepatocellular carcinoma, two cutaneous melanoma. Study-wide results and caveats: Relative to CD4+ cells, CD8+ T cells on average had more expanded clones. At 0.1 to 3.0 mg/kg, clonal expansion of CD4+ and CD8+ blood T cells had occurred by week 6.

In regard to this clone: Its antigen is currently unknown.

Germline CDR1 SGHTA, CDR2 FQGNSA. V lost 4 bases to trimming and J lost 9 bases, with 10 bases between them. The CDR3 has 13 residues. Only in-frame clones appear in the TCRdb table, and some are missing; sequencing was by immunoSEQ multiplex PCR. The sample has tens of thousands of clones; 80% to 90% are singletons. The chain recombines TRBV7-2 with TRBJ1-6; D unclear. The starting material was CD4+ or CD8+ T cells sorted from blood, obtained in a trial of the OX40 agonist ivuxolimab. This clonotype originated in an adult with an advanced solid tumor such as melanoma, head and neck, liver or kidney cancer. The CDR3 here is CASSSRSSSPLHF. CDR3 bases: TGTGCCAGCAGCTCCCGATCAAGTTCACCCCTCCACTTT.